This passage covers 32 T cell receptor beta chains from one sample sequenced in a study of T-cell reconstitution after alpha-beta-depleted transplantation in children. Unique molecular identifiers were built into the TCRbeta library. MiXCR, applied by TCRdb to the PCR reads, yields one record per CDR3 protein. The data show some 240,000 distinct CDR3 sequences, with around 12% seen just once and roughly 2.8% held by the top ten. Sequences were derived from PBMCs from the stem cell graft donor, sampled from the stem cell graft. The receptors come from a human donor who donated a stem cell graft to a child with acute lymphoblastic leukemia.

This clonotype was seen repeatedly, ten times or more. V gene TRBV4-2 combines with J gene TRBJ2-7; 7 nucleotides align to TRBD1. CDR1 LGHNA and CDR2 YNFKEQ come from the germline V gene. CDR3 length equals 13 residues. J lost 1 base, V lost 6 bases, and 3 bases had no gene match. This CDR3 is CASRGTESYEQYF. CDR3 in DNA: TGTGCCAGCAGGGGGACAGAGTCCTACGAGCAGTACTTC.

V and J are TRBV30 and TRBJ2-1; D tentatively reads TRBD1 or TRBD2 (5 bases each). Trimming pared 3 bases from V and 13 bases from J, leaving 16 bases between. CDR3 length: 12 amino acids. Germline V lookup: CDR1 GTSNPN, CDR2 SVGIG (reference sequence). The CDR3 here is CAWRGVLLDQFF. The CDR3 DNA reads as TGTGCCTGGAGGGGGGTCCTCCTTGACCAGTTCTTC.

This clonotype was observed a handful of times. The J gene is TRBJ1-1, the V gene TRBV18; no reliable D call. CDR3 length: 14 residues. Germline CDR1 KGHSH, CDR2 LQKENI. With 4 bases removed from V and 4 bases from J, the gap between germline ends came to 13 bases. CDR3 protein: CASSQDKSFTEAFF. CDR3 sequence (DNA): TGTGCCAGCTCACAAGACAAATCATTCACTGAAGCTTTCTTT.

To note about this clonotype: A much bigger clone sits one base away, suggesting this may be a read error. The CDR3 carries no conserved terminal phenylalanine or tryptophan, so it likely arises from a read error. Because the CDR3's place on the DNA is in doubt, the DNA is left out and the CDR3 is given as listed by TCRdb. The J gene is TRBJ2-1, the V gene TRBV6-1; TRBD1 was called by the table and not checked on the DNA. Both ends counted, the CDR3 spans 14 residues. CDR1 is MNHNS and CDR2 is SASEGT in the germline V gene. CDR3: CASSRPGDGEHWFS.

This clonotype was picked up many times. V and J are TRBV5-1 and TRBJ1-3; 7 bases map to TRBD1. With 0 bases clipped from V and 0 bases from J, the junction kept 0 bases outside the gene matches. CDR3 length equals 15 residues. The germline V gene encodes CDR1 SGHRS and CDR2 YFSETQ. The CDR3 spells CASSLDRGSGNTIYF. The CDR3 region has the DNA TGCGCCAGCAGCTTGGACAGGGGCTCTGGAAACACCATATATTTT.

The table lists this clonotype with many counts. The chain links TRBV20-1 to TRBJ2-7; D possibly matches TRBD1 or TRBD2 (5 bases each). CDR3 length: 15 residues. The ends were cut back, 2 bases at V and 0 bases at J, with 14 bases in the middle. CDR1 and CDR2 (germline): DFQATT, SNEGSKA (reference sequence). The CDR3 region is CSARPRDGASYEQYF. For the CDR3, the DNA is TGCAGTGCTAGACCCCGGGACGGAGCCTCCTACGAGCAGTACTTC.

The chain couples TRBV5-1 to TRBJ2-1; D uncertain. The CDR3 totals 14 residues. Trimming took 1 base from V and 0 from J, leaving 5 bases between them. Germline V CDR1 and CDR2: SGHRS, YFSETQ. CDR3 residues: CASSLKISYNEQFF. As DNA, the CDR3 is TGCGCCAGCAGCTTGAAAATCTCCTACAATGAGCAGTTCTTC.

This clonotype has more than one count but fewer than ten. The V call is TRBV5-1, the J call TRBJ2-7, with 7 bases lining up with TRBD1. This CDR3 contains 14 residues. CDR1 is SGHRS, CDR2 YFSETQ, per germline. Trimming cost V 0 bases and J 3 bases; bases outside gene matches: 3. The CDR3 reads CASSLGRDSYEQYF. The CDR3 DNA sequence: TGCGCCAGCAGCTTGGGCCGGGACAGCTACGAGCAGTACTTC.

There are many counts of this clonotype. The chain combines TRBV27 with TRBJ2-5, with a possible D match to TRBD1 (5 bases). The CDR3 has 15 residues. V was clipped by 2 bases and J by 3 bases, with 13 bases between them. The germline V gene encodes CDR1 MNHEY and CDR2 SMNVEV (reference sequence). CDR3 nucleotide sequence: TGTGCCAGCAGTTTAGGTATAGGGGTAAAAGAGACCCAGTACTTC. Amino acids: CASSLGIGVKETQYF.

Comments on this clonotype: One base away lies a much larger clone, so this may be a sequencing read error. V usage is TRBV28 and J usage is TRBJ1-2; 8 bases line up with TRBD1. CDR3 length: 15 residues. Germline lookup yields CDR1 MDHEN and CDR2 SYDVKM. Germline trimming cut 4 bases from V and 0 bases from J; bases unmatched to any gene: 4. The CDR3 nucleotides are TGTGCCAGCAGTTACGGGGACAGGACTAACTATGGCTACACCTTC. Residues: CASSYGDRTNYGYTF.

This clonotype was observed many times. V is TRBV9 and J is TRBJ2-3, with 7 bases aligning to TRBD2. In germline, CDR1 is SGDLS, CDR2 YYNGEE. This CDR3 contains 16 residues. The junction had 10 bases not matched to a gene; V was cut back by 0 bases and J by 6 bases. The CDR3 nucleotides are TGTGCCAGCAGCGTAGAGAGGTCGGCGGGAGCTGATACGCAGTATTTT. Amino acids: CASSVERSAGADTQYF.

This clonotype has ten or more counts. The chain couples TRBV5-1 to TRBJ1-2; D gene unclear. Per germline, CDR1 SGHRS and CDR2 YFSETQ. The V gene lost 4 bases and the J gene lost 4 bases, with 14 bases spanning the gap. CDR3 length: 14 amino acids. The CDR3 DNA follows: TGCGCCAGCAGCGTACGCTCTCCGGGCTATGGCTACACCTTC. It specifies CASSVRSPGYGYTF.

V usage is TRBV4-2 and J usage is TRBJ1-1; D not certain. The CDR3 runs to 11 residues. The germline CDR1 and CDR2 sequences are LGHNA and YNFKEQ. V gave up 0 bases and J gave up 11 bases, with 7 bases separating them. This CDR3 reads CASSQDRKAFF. In nucleotides, the CDR3 is TGTGCCAGCAGCCAAGATAGGAAGGCTTTCTTT.

This clonotype occurred many times. The chain joins TRBV29-1 to TRBJ2-1; 8 nucleotides line up with TRBD2. This CDR3 is built from 14 residues. The V gene's germline CDR1 is SQVTM and CDR2 ANQGSEA. J was trimmed by 4 bases and V by 3 bases; bases with no gene match: 5. DNA of the CDR3: TGCAGCGTTGAGCGACTAGCGCAGTACAATGAGCAGTTCTTC. This translates into CSVERLAQYNEQFF.

The chain uses TRBV29-1 and TRBJ2-1; D not resolved. V lost 6 bases and J 8 bases, leaving 11 bases between the germline ends. Germline CDR1 SQVTM, CDR2 ANQGSEA. This CDR3 has 11 residues. The CDR3 region has the DNA TGCAGCGTCCTCGCTACTTATGAGCAGTTCTTC. It encodes CSVLATYEQFF.

This clonotype was observed at least ten times. This chain uses TRBV28 with TRBJ2-7, with unresolved D. Germline V lookup: CDR1 MDHEN, CDR2 SYDVKM. Between the trimmed V and J ends, which lost 6 bases and 0 bases, there was a span of 9 bases. The CDR3 has 13 residues. CDR3 protein: CASRVTNSYEQYF. CDR3 in DNA: TGTGCCAGCAGGGTGACAAACTCCTACGAGCAGTACTTC.

This clonotype was counted at least ten times. The J gene is TRBJ2-1, the V gene TRBV9; TRBD1 aligns across 9 bases. J was trimmed by 4 bases and V by 1 base; bases with no gene match: 3. The CDR3 loop spans 15 amino acids. The germline V gene encodes CDR1 SGDLS and CDR2 YYNGEE. The CDR3 region has the DNA TGTGCCAGCAGCGTACGGGACAGGGTATACAATGAGCAGTTCTTC. This sequence encodes CASSVRDRVYNEQFF.

Many counts were recorded for this clonotype. The chain is built from TRBV24-1 and TRBJ1-5, with TRBD1 as a possible D gene (6 bases). This CDR3 is built from 14 residues. Germline V gene sequence: CDR1 KGHDR, CDR2 SFDVKD. Trimming took off 7 bases at V and 2 bases at J, with 11 bases between the two ends. In nucleotides, the CDR3 is TGTGCCACCAGGAGTTCAGGGGGCAATCAGCCCCAGCATTTT. It encodes CATRSSGGNQPQHF.

In its sample, this clonotype was seen many times. CDR3 region: CAISEDTGSHEQYF. The DNA of the CDR3 is TGTGCCATCAGTGAGGACACAGGGTCGCACGAGCAGTACTTC. The V and J genes are TRBV10-3 and TRBJ2-7; the D gene is possibly TRBD1 (6 bases). CDR1 and CDR2 (germline): ENHRY, SYGVKD. This CDR3 has 14 residues. The V end was cut by 2 bases, the J end by 5 bases, with 13 bases between.

This clonotype turned up a few times. V is TRBV2 and J is TRBJ2-7; D is unresolved. Germline CDR1 and CDR2: SNHLY and FYNNEI. CDR3 length: 16 residues. V was clipped by 3 bases and J by 1 base, with 16 bases between them. The CDR3 loop reads CASSERPPPISYEQYF. Written as DNA, the CDR3 is TGTGCCAGCAGTGAGAGGCCACCACCTATTTCCTACGAGCAGTACTTC.

With regard to this clonotype: With a much larger clone just one base away, this may be a read error. The CDR3 sequence is CATAWNTDTQYF. CDR3 in DNA: TGTGCCACCGCCTGGAACACAGATACGCAGTATTTT. The chain couples TRBV15 to TRBJ2-3; D is uncertain. V lost 8 bases and J lost 2, with 8 bases in between. The length of the CDR3 is 12 residues. CDR1 is LNHNV, CDR2 YYDKDF, per germline (reference sequence).

This clonotype was seen at least ten times. The chain is built from TRBV13 and TRBJ1-1; D may be TRBD1 (6 bases). Trimming stripped 4 bases from V and 1 base from J, with 7 bases between. Germline lookup yields CDR1 PRHDT and CDR2 FYEKMQ (reference sequence). The CDR3 is 13 residues long. The CDR3 sequence is CASSSRGNTEAFF. The CDR3 coding sequence is TGTGCCAGCAGCTCCAGGGGGAACACTGAAGCTTTCTTT. The whole variable domain, filled in from reference TRBV13 and TRBJ1-1, reads AAGVIQSPRHLIKEKRETATLKCYPIPRHDTVYWYQQGPGQDPQFLISFYEKMQSDKGSIPDRFSAQQFSDYHSELNMSSLELGDSALYFCASSSRGNTEAFFGQGTRLTVV.

This clonotype was observed at least ten times. The chain joins TRBV12-3 or TRBV12-4 to TRBJ1-1; D is undetermined. Trimming removed 6 bases from V and 14 bases from J, with 7 bases in between. CDR3 length equals 8 residues. This CDR3 is CASSPYFF. The DNA for the CDR3 is TGTGCCAGCAGCCCCTACTTCTTT.

This clonotype was counted at least ten times. CDR3 in DNA: TGTGCCAGCAGTCCGGACCGGGGTCCCAGGGAAGCTTTCTTT. Protein sequence: CASSPDRGPREAFF. The rearrangement joins TRBV12-3 or TRBV12-4 to TRBJ1-1; the D is unclear. The V end was cut by 5 bases, the J end by 8 bases, with 18 bases between. The CDR3 totals 14 residues.

There are many counts of this clonotype. The CDR3 loop is CATGGRDRGLNEQFF. The CDR3 region has the DNA TGTGCCACCGGGGGAAGGGACAGGGGTCTCAATGAGCAGTTCTTC. The rearrangement links TRBV24-1 to TRBJ2-1; 10 bases line up with TRBD1. Germline lookup yields CDR1 KGHDR and CDR2 SFDVKD. J gave up 6 bases and V 9 bases, and 10 bases lay outside the gene matches. This CDR3 is 15 amino acids long.

Many counts were recorded for this clonotype. V and J are TRBV3-1 and TRBJ2-4; 7 bases fit TRBD2. This CDR3 has 14 residues. The germline V gene encodes CDR1 LGHDT and CDR2 YNNKEL (reference sequence). The V and J ends lost 0 bases and 6 bases, in that order; junction bases with no gene match: 2. The CDR3 DNA sequence: TGTGCCAGCAGCCAAGACGAGCGGGGAAACATTCAGTACTTC. It yields the protein CASSQDERGNIQYF.

This clonotype was counted many times. V is TRBV28 and J is TRBJ1-6; no firm D call. Trimming took off 3 bases at V and 8 bases at J, with 8 bases between the two ends. Germline lookup yields CDR1 MDHEN and CDR2 SYDVKM. The CDR3 extends over 13 amino acids. The CDR3 DNA sequence: TGTGCCAGCAGTTTCCGATTGGATTCACCCCTCCACTTT. It yields the protein CASSFRLDSPLHF.

This clonotype has at least ten counts. The gene calls are TRBV7-6 and TRBJ1-2; D unclear. The germline V gene encodes CDR1 SGHVS and CDR2 FNYEAQ. This CDR3 has 12 residues. Deletions cut 1 base from V and 8 bases from J, with 8 bases between. CDR3 residues: CASSLGGLGYTF. The DNA for the CDR3 is TGTGCCAGCAGCTTAGGCGGGCTGGGCTACACCTTC.

The table lists this clonotype with many counts. The V and J genes are TRBV5-1 and TRBJ2-5, with 9 bases identical to TRBD1. V lost 3 bases and J lost 5; bases outside the gene matches: 8. From germline, CDR1 is SGHRS and CDR2 YFSETQ. The CDR3 covers 15 residues. CDR3 sequence: CASSSSSGTGETQYF. CDR3 DNA: TGCGCCAGCAGCTCAAGTTCCGGGACAGGGGAGACCCAGTACTTC.

The chain has TRBV28 and TRBJ1-4; D not resolved. The V gene's germline CDR1 is MDHEN and CDR2 SYDVKM. Trimming took 3 bases from V and 5 from J, leaving 7 bases between them. The CDR3 loop spans 13 amino acids. The CDR3 nucleotides are TGTGCCAGCAGTTTCGGTAGGAATGAAAAACTGTTTTTT. Its translation: CASSFGRNEKLFF.

This clonotype was counted many times. V gene TRBV24-1 combines with J gene TRBJ2-1; D might be TRBD1 (5 bases). The germline CDR1 and CDR2 sequences are KGHDR and SFDVKD. V was trimmed by 2 bases and J by 1 base, leaving 8 bases between them. The CDR3 consists of 15 residues. CDR3 DNA: TGTGCCACCAGTGATTGGAAGGGGTCCTACAATGAGCAGTTCTTC. Translated: CATSDWKGSYNEQFF.

This clonotype was observed at least ten times. The chain uses TRBV5-1 and TRBJ2-1; D is possibly TRBD1 (5 bases). Germline V CDR1 and CDR2: SGHRS, YFSETQ. The ends were cut back, 4 bases at V and 8 bases at J, with 16 bases in the middle. The CDR3 spans 14 residues. The chain's CDR3 is CASSPTTVSDEQFF. The CDR3, as DNA: TGCGCCAGCAGCCCGACGACAGTTTCCGATGAGCAGTTCTTC.